The 29 T cell receptor beta chains presented below share a single source sample, sequenced in a study of radiation and T cells in renal cell carcinoma. Time point reported: blood 2 weeks post-SBRT. The sample's treatment: 15 Gy SBRT to primary tumor, nephrectomy 4 weeks later. Repertoires were generated with immunoSEQ multiplex PCR, while TCRdb's copy carries only in-frame clones and drops some. This table has over 60,000 clones, 65% to 90% appearing once. The material was blood, obtained from a patient whose treatment included radiotherapy and nephrectomy. Receptors originate from a woman aged 45-65 years with renal cell carcinoma.

This clone has a single count. This rearrangement joins TRBV4-1 to TRBJ1-2; 7 bases align to TRBD1. The CDR3 covers 14 residues. The V segment lost 2 bases and the J segment 2 bases; nucleotides outside the gene matches: 2. Germline assignment: CDR1 MGHRA and CDR2 YSYEKL. The CDR3 is CASSQWGQNYGYTF. The CDR3 DNA reads as TGCGCCAGCAGCCAATGGGGACAGAACTATGGCTACACCTTC.

The chain joins TRBV28 to TRBJ1-5, with TRBD1 matching over 8 bases. The CDR3 has 17 residues. Germline V gives CDR1 MDHEN, CDR2 SYDVKM. The J segment lost 2 bases and the V segment lost 6 bases, leaving 12 bases of the junction unmatched. The CDR3, as DNA: TGTGCCAGCAGAAAGGGACAGGAATCGGATGGCAATCAGCCCCAGCATTTT. Amino acid sequence: CASRKGQESDGNQPQHF.

DNA of the CDR3: TGTGCCACCAGCAGGCGATCCGGGACTAGCGGGCCGTCCTACAATGAGCAGTTCTTC. This translates into CATSRRSGTSGPSYNEQFF. This chain connects TRBV15 to TRBJ2-1; 12 bases are shared with TRBD2. With V trimmed by 3 bases and J by 1 base, 10 bases remained unmatched. The CDR3 totals 19 residues. Germline lookup yields CDR1 LNHNV and CDR2 YYDKDF (reference sequence).

The chain has TRBV2 and TRBJ1-6, with no clear D. Trimming stripped 6 bases from V and 0 bases from J, with 9 bases between. Looked up from germline, CDR1 is SNHLY and CDR2 is FYNNEI. CDR3 length equals 15 residues. DNA for the CDR3: TGTGCCAGCAGCTGGGTTAGCTCCTATAATTCACCCCTCCACTTT. Translated: CASSWVSSYNSPLHF.

This clone appeared once. This sequence joins TRBV28 and TRBJ2-1, with 8 nucleotides matching TRBD1. CDR1 and CDR2 from the germline V gene are MDHEN and SYDVKM. V trimming: 6 bases; J trimming: 6 bases; junction bases outside the gene matches: 1. The CDR3 length is 12 residues. CDR3 in amino acids: CASRQGVNEQFF. In nucleotides, the CDR3 is TGTGCCAGCAGACAGGGGGTCAATGAGCAGTTCTTC.

The chain has TRBV19 and TRBJ1-5, with D tentatively TRBD1 (6 bases). CDR1 is LNHDA and CDR2 is SQIVND in the germline V gene (reference sequence). Between the trimmed V and J ends, which lost 8 bases and 10 bases, there was a span of 9 bases. The length of the CDR3 is 10 residues. Here the CDR3 DNA reads TGTGCCAGTGGCAGGGGCCCCCAGCATTTT. It yields the protein CASGRGPQHF.

This chain links TRBV28 with TRBJ1-1; 8 positions match TRBD1. The ends lost 7 bases at V and 10 bases at J; junction bases unmatched: 5. Germline CDR1 reads MDHEN; CDR2 reads SYDVKM. This CDR3 comprises 11 residues. CDR3 protein: CASTYRGGAFF. CDR3 bases: TGTGCCAGCACATACAGGGGGGGAGCTTTCTTT.

This chain joins TRBV7-8 and TRBJ1-5; 7 nucleotides agree with TRBD1. CDR3 length: 13 residues. CDR1 is SGHVS, CDR2 FQNEAQ, per germline. After removal of 3 bases from V and 5 bases from J, the junction contained 1 base not matched to a gene. DNA for the CDR3: TGTGCCAGCAGCTTCGGGACAGATCAGCCCCAGCATTTT. It specifies CASSFGTDQPQHF.

The chain links TRBV5-1 to TRBJ2-3, with a weak D call TRBD1 (7 bases). V was shortened by 0 bases and J by 2 bases, with 10 bases between the two germline ends. The CDR3 length is 15 residues. Per germline, CDR1 SGHRS and CDR2 YFSETQ. The CDR3 coding sequence is TGCGCCAGCAGCTTGGTCAGGGGGGTCACAGATACGCAGTATTTT. It encodes CASSLVRGVTDTQYF.

V usage is TRBV19 and J usage is TRBJ1-1; D is undetermined. The CDR3 consists of 13 residues. The germline V and J ends were trimmed by 5 bases and 0 bases, with 7 bases remaining between them. The V gene's germline CDR1 is LNHDA and CDR2 SQIVND (reference sequence). The CDR3 sequence: CASSLGVNTEAFF. CDR3 coding DNA: TGTGCCAGTAGTCTAGGCGTGAACACTGAAGCTTTCTTT.

V is TRBV27 and J is TRBJ2-5, with 12 bases matching TRBD2. Germline values: CDR1 MNHEY, CDR2 SMNVEV (reference sequence). The CDR3 has 15 amino acids. Losses at the gene ends were 3 bases for V and 4 bases for J; bases not matched to a gene: 3. The CDR3 nucleotides are TGTGCCAGCAGTTTGGGACTAGCGGGTGTAGAGACCCAGTACTTC. Protein product: CASSLGLAGVETQYF.

CDR3 amino acids: CASKIPGLEVNEQFF. Here the CDR3 DNA reads TGTGCCAGCAAGATACCGGGACTAGAGGTCAATGAGCAGTTCTTC. The rearrangement joins TRBV7-2 to TRBJ2-1; 8 positions match TRBD2. Trimming took 7 bases from V and 6 from J; bases not matched to a gene: 11. This CDR3 is 15 amino acids long. The germline V gene has CDR1 SGHTA and CDR2 FQGNSA.

This rearrangement joins TRBV29-1 to TRBJ2-3, with 8 bases fitting TRBD1. V gave up 5 bases and J gave up 2 bases; unmatched junction bases: 3. CDR3 length equals 13 residues. From germline, CDR1 is SQVTM and CDR2 ANQGSEA. The CDR3 is CSVQTGATDTQYF. CDR3 coding DNA: TGCAGCGTTCAGACAGGGGCCACAGATACGCAGTATTTT.

V gene TRBV2 combines with J gene TRBJ2-1; 8 positions match TRBD2. The CDR3 contains 14 residues. V dropped 2 bases and J dropped 8; count of bases not matched to a gene: 5. The germline V gene has CDR1 SNHLY and CDR2 FYNNEI. The DNA for the CDR3 is TGTGCCAGCAGTGAACCTAGCGGGTATGATGAGCAGTTCTTC. Translating it yields CASSEPSGYDEQFF.

This chain links TRBV5-4 with TRBJ2-1; D is undetermined. V was trimmed by 3 bases and J by 10 bases, leaving 11 bases between them. The CDR3 extends over 12 amino acids. The germline V gene encodes CDR1 SGHNT and CDR2 YYREEE (reference sequence). In DNA, the CDR3 is TGTGCCAGCAGCTCACCCGTGAGGGAGCAGTTCTTC. It encodes CASSSPVREQFF.

This chain links TRBV4-2 with TRBJ2-5, with 14 positions matching TRBD2. CDR1 is LGHNA, CDR2 YNFKEQ, per germline. V trimming: 4 bases; J trimming: 5 bases; junction bases outside the gene matches: 6. The CDR3 extends over 16 amino acids. CDR3 coding DNA: TGTGCCAGCAGCCCAGGACTAGCGGGAGGTAGGGAGACCCAGTACTTC. Residues: CASSPGLAGGRETQYF.

Regarding this clone: Germline and junction disagree at one end, which may indicate a read error. The J gene is TRBJ2-3, the V gene TRBV20-1; D gene uncertain. The CDR3 totals 11 residues. Germline lookup yields CDR1 DFQATT and CDR2 SNEGSKA (reference sequence). CDR3: CSASFLAAGPF. CDR3 nucleotide sequence: TGCAGTGCTAGTTTCCTCGCGGCAGGACCGTTT.

In its sample, this clone was seen a few times. This chain joins TRBV10-3 and TRBJ2-3; the D is unclear. The V gene lost 10 bases and the J gene lost 0 bases, with 5 bases spanning the gap. The CDR3 totals 11 residues. Germline loops: CDR1 ENHRY, CDR2 SYGVKD. The CDR3 region is CATSSTDTQYF. Here the CDR3 DNA reads TGTGCCACTTCTAGCACAGATACGCAGTATTTT.

The chain recombines TRBV4-3 with TRBJ2-3; D possibly uses TRBD1 or TRBD2 (6 bases each). The CDR3 has 15 amino acids. V gave up 3 bases and J gave up 2 bases, with 12 bases separating them. Per the germline V gene, CDR1 is LGHNA and CDR2 is YSLEER. The CDR3 DNA reads TGCGCCAGCAGCCACCTAAGGGGGGTCACAGATACGCAGTATTTT. Translation gives CASSHLRGVTDTQYF.

CDR3 bases: TGTGCCAGCATGGACAGGGCGGACTATGGCTACACCTTC. Its translation is CASMDRADYGYTF. The chain is built from TRBV27 and TRBJ1-2, with 8 bases that match TRBD1. Germline V gene lookup returns CDR1 MNHEY and CDR2 SMNVEV (reference sequence). The CDR3 extends over 13 amino acids. V shed 7 bases, J shed 3 bases, and the junction held 4 bases outside the gene matches.

The rearrangement joins TRBV6-5 to TRBJ1-2, with 8 bases identical to TRBD1. V lost 0 bases, J lost 4 bases, and 4 bases stayed unmatched. Germline assignment: CDR1 MNHEY and CDR2 SVGAGI. The CDR3 contains 15 residues. CDR3 protein: CASSYSQGASYGYTF. For the CDR3, the DNA is TGTGCCAGCAGTTACTCCCAGGGGGCTAGCTATGGCTACACCTTC.

The chain has TRBV18 and TRBJ1-4; TRBD1 might be the D (5 bases). The V and J ends lost 5 bases and 8 bases respectively, with 24 bases between them. The CDR3 length is 17 residues. Germline V gives CDR1 KGHSH, CDR2 LQKENI. CDR3 bases: TGTGCCAGCTCAACCACTTCGGACCCGACCCGGGGGGAAAAACTGTTTTTT. Its translation is CASSTTSDPTRGEKLFF.

The chain joins TRBV28 to TRBJ1-3; a possible D gene is TRBD1 (5 bases). The V gene lost 10 bases and the J gene lost 0 bases, with 13 bases spanning the gap. The CDR3 loop spans 14 amino acids. In germline, CDR1 is MDHEN, CDR2 SYDVKM. The CDR3 DNA sequence: TGTGCCACCCATGCGGGGGTCTCTGGAAACACCATATATTTT. Amino acids: CATHAGVSGNTIYF.

V is TRBV7-2 and J is TRBJ2-3; possible D gene TRBD1, 7 bases. Germline-derived CDR1 and CDR2 are SGHTA and FQGNSA. The CDR3 contains 15 residues. Trimming took 0 bases from V and 5 from J, leaving 12 bases between them. The CDR3: CASSLAGQGGDTQYF. CDR3 sequence (DNA): TGTGCCAGCAGCTTAGCGGGCCAGGGGGGAGATACGCAGTATTTT. Based on the CDR3 plus reference TRBV7-2 and TRBJ2-3, the full variable domain is GAGVSQSPSNKVTEKGKDVELRCDPISGHTALYWYRQSLGQGLEFLIYFQGNSAPDKSGLPSDRFSAERTGGSVSTLTIQRTQQEDSAVYLCASSLAGQGGDTQYFGPGTRLTVL.

The V gene is TRBV18, the J gene TRBJ2-2, with D tentatively TRBD2 (5 bases). Between the trimmed V and J ends, which lost 5 bases and 4 bases, there was a span of 17 bases. CDR3 length equals 16 residues. Germline V lookup: CDR1 KGHSH, CDR2 LQKENI. The CDR3 loop reads CASSSQSLLVTGELFF. The CDR3 DNA reads TGTGCCAGCTCATCACAAAGCCTACTAGTCACCGGGGAGCTGTTTTTT.

The genes are TRBV19 and TRBJ2-4; D possibly uses TRBD1 or TRBD2 (5 bases each). V lost 4 bases and J lost 6, with 16 bases in between. Per germline, CDR1 LNHDA and CDR2 SQIVND (reference sequence). This CDR3 comprises 15 residues. For the CDR3, the DNA is TGTGCCAGTAGTAGGTCTTCGGGGCCCGGAAACATTCAGTACTTC. As protein: CASSRSSGPGNIQYF.

The chain employs TRBV6-5 and TRBJ2-7; no firm D call. Germline lookup yields CDR1 MNHEY and CDR2 SVGAGI. The CDR3 covers 14 residues. Trimming removed 0 bases from V and 2 bases from J, with 8 bases in between. The CDR3 protein is CASSYSPTAYEQYF. The CDR3 DNA follows: TGTGCCAGCAGTTACTCCCCCACCGCCTACGAGCAGTACTTC.

The chain employs TRBV4-1 and TRBJ1-1; D is possibly TRBD1 (6 bases). The CDR3 consists of 15 residues. Germline CDR1 reads MGHRA; CDR2 reads YSYEKL. V lost 1 base and J lost 2, with 11 bases in between. This CDR3 reads CASSQVWTENTEAFF. The CDR3 coding sequence is TGCGCCAGCAGCCAAGTTTGGACAGAAAACACTGAAGCTTTCTTT.

The rearrangement links TRBV9 to TRBJ2-2; unclear D gene. This CDR3 spans 15 amino acids. Germline V gives CDR1 SGDLS, CDR2 YYNGEE. Trimming took off 4 bases at V and 3 bases at J, with 13 bases between the two ends. The chain's CDR3 is CASSPVSSHTGELFF. DNA for the CDR3: TGTGCCAGCAGCCCAGTGAGTTCTCACACCGGGGAGCTGTTTTTT. The full variable domain, in which reference TRBV9 and TRBJ2-2 provide the parts outside the CDR3, is DSGVTQTPKHLITATGQRVTLRCSPRSGDLSVYWYQQSLDQGLQFLIQYYNGEERAKGNILERFSAQQFPDLHSELNLSSLELGDSALYFCASSPVSSHTGELFFGEGSRLTVL.